Following are 18 T cell receptor beta chains from one sample sequenced in a study of blood T cells in healthy people across ages. A second PCR of 7 to 11 cycles used a sample-barcoded 5' primer and a J-beta primer mix. In TCRdb, the 5' RACE reads were re-called with MiXCR into one record per CDR3 protein. The table lists about 1 million distinct CDR3 sequences, 45% of them singletons. The sequencing sample was made of blood. These receptors all stem from a woman aged 60 to 75 in good health.

This sequence joins TRBV29-1 and TRBJ1-1; D is uncertain. The V end lost 1 base, the J end lost 6 bases, and 6 bases lay between the germline ends. The CDR3 is made up of 11 amino acids. Germline values: CDR1 SQVTM, CDR2 ANQGSEA. The CDR3 sequence is CSVEAHAEAFF. Written as DNA, the CDR3 is TGCAGCGTTGAAGCCCACGCTGAAGCTTTCTTT.

The chain is built from TRBV7-9 and TRBJ2-3; tentatively, D is TRBD1 (7 bases). This CDR3 contains 13 residues. Trimming cost V 8 bases and J 10 bases, with 19 bases left between them. CDR1 SEHNR and CDR2 FQNEAQ come from the germline V gene (reference sequence). In nucleotides, the CDR3 is TGTGCCAGCGGCCCTAGGGGGCGGGGACCGCAGTATTTT. It yields the protein CASGPRGRGPQYF. Together with reference TRBV7-9 and TRBJ2-3, the CDR3 gives the full variable domain: DTGVSQNPRHKITKRGQNVTFRCDPISEHNRLYWYRQTLGQGPEFLTYFQNEAQLEKSRLLSDRFSAERPKGSFSTLEIQRTEQGDSAMYLCASGPRGRGPQYFGPGTRLTVL.

This chain connects TRBV20-1 to TRBJ2-7; TRBD2 matches at 11 bases. Losses at the gene ends were 5 bases for V and 2 bases for J; bases not matched to a gene: 5. CDR1 is DFQATT, CDR2 SNEGSKA, per germline (reference sequence). The CDR3 is made up of 14 amino acids. This CDR3 reads CSAHSGRAPYEQYF. Here the CDR3 DNA reads TGCAGTGCTCATAGCGGGAGGGCCCCCTACGAGCAGTACTTC.

The J gene is TRBJ2-3, the V gene TRBV9, with D maybe TRBD1 (6 bases). The V and J ends lost 0 bases and 2 bases respectively, with 25 bases between them. Germline loops: CDR1 SGDLS, CDR2 YYNGEE. This CDR3 has 20 amino acids. The CDR3 protein is CASSVAPIGTLGQYTDTQYF. The CDR3 bases are TGTGCCAGCAGCGTAGCCCCGATTGGCACCCTTGGACAGTACACAGATACGCAGTATTTT. Using reference TRBV9 and TRBJ2-3 for the parts outside the CDR3, the full variable domain is DSGVTQTPKHLITATGQRVTLRCSPRSGDLSVYWYQQSLDQGLQFLIQYYNGEERAKGNILERFSAQQFPDLHSELNLSSLELGDSALYFCASSVAPIGTLGQYTDTQYFGPGTRLTVL.

This clonotype was seen only a few times. The rearrangement uses TRBV2 and TRBJ2-1, with TRBD2 matching 12 bases. The junction had 13 bases not matched to a gene; V was cut back by 0 bases and J by 7 bases. CDR3 length: 19 residues. Germline loops: CDR1 SNHLY, CDR2 FYNNEI. CDR3 protein: CASSEAGLAGKSLVNEQFF. The CDR3 nucleotides are TGTGCCAGCAGTGAAGCTGGACTAGCGGGAAAATCCTTAGTGAATGAGCAGTTCTTC.

Ten or more counts support this clonotype. The V and J genes are TRBV27 and TRBJ2-7; tentatively, D is TRBD1 (6 bases). CDR3 length: 15 amino acids. Germline-derived CDR1 and CDR2 are MNHEY and SMNVEV (reference sequence). Trimming left V 5 bases short and J 2 bases short, with 16 bases between. For the CDR3, the DNA is TGTGCCAGCAGTCCCGATGACAGGAATCCCTACGAGCAGTACTTC. Translating gives CASSPDDRNPYEQYF.

The J gene is TRBJ2-5, the V gene TRBV11-3, with 8 bases that match TRBD1. The CDR3 totals 16 residues. Germline V gene sequence: CDR1 SGHNT, CDR2 YENEEA. The ends lost 5 bases at V and 11 bases at J; junction bases unmatched: 19. In DNA, the CDR3 is TGTGCCAGCAGCCCCAGGACAGGGTCTCTCGTCAATGAGCAGTACTTC. Protein sequence: CASSPRTGSLVNEQYF.

The chain links TRBV7-2 to TRBJ2-7, with D tentatively TRBD2 (6 bases). CDR3 length equals 14 residues. Germline values: CDR1 SGHTA, CDR2 FQGNSA. Trimming removed 1 base at V and 3 bases at J, with 10 bases between. The CDR3: CASSLEWGGYEQYF. In DNA, the CDR3 is TGTGCCAGCAGCTTAGAATGGGGAGGCTACGAGCAGTACTTC.

The chain employs TRBV19 and TRBJ2-7, with D possibly matching TRBD1 (7 bases). CDR1 is LNHDA, CDR2 SQIVND, per germline (reference sequence). This CDR3 region has 16 residues. V was pared by 0 bases and J by 5 bases, with 17 bases between. Here the CDR3 reads CASSIDPTGRWNEQYF. DNA of the CDR3: TGTGCCAGTAGTATAGACCCGACAGGGAGGTGGAACGAGCAGTACTTC.

The chain links TRBV7-9 to TRBJ2-7, with D possibly TRBD1 on 6 matching bases. Trimming shortened V by 5 bases and J by 7 bases, and 15 bases separated the two germline ends. This CDR3 contains 13 residues. CDR1 is SEHNR and CDR2 is FQNEAQ in the germline V gene (reference sequence). CDR3 DNA sequence: TGTGCCAGCAGCCCAACAAGGGGGACAGAGCAGTACTTC. Translation gives CASSPTRGTEQYF.

This clonotype was detected many times. This rearrangement joins TRBV4-2 to TRBJ1-5; perhaps TRBD1 as D (6 bases). Germline CDR1 is LGHNA and CDR2 is YNFKEQ. There are 14 residues in the CDR3. V was clipped by 1 base and J by 2 bases, with 6 bases between them. The CDR3 region has the DNA TGTGCCAGCAGCCAAGGACAGGGCAATCAGCCCCAGCATTTT. Amino acids: CASSQGQGNQPQHF.

The chain joins TRBV10-3 to TRBJ2-1, with D possibly TRBD1 on 6 matching bases. V shed 2 bases and J shed 6 bases, with 11 bases lying between them. The CDR3 is made up of 14 amino acids. Germline CDR1 is ENHRY and CDR2 is SYGVKD. The CDR3 reads CAISERRRGNEQFF. The DNA for the CDR3 is TGTGCCATCAGTGAGAGGCGCAGGGGCAATGAGCAGTTCTTC.

The chain couples TRBV4-1 to TRBJ1-5; D uncertain. Between the trimmed V and J ends, which lost 0 bases and 6 bases, there was a span of 15 bases. The CDR3 sequence is 16 residues long. The germline V gene encodes CDR1 MGHRA and CDR2 YSYEKL. The CDR3 loop is CASSQDFGRTSQPQHF. The CDR3, as DNA: TGCGCCAGCAGCCAAGATTTCGGCAGGACGAGTCAGCCCCAGCATTTT.

This clonotype was detected only a few times. CDR3 DNA: TGTGCCAGCAGCTCCTCTGACAGGAGGCTACTCTATGGCTACACCTTC. It specifies CASSSSDRRLLYGYTF. The chain combines TRBV11-2 with TRBJ1-2; D might be TRBD1 (6 bases). The V gene lost 4 bases and the J gene lost 4 bases, with 19 bases spanning the gap. Germline-derived CDR1 and CDR2 are SGHAT and FQNNGV. The CDR3 consists of 16 residues.

The chain joins TRBV28 to TRBJ2-7; D is ambiguous. V dropped 5 bases and J dropped 0 bases, with 14 bases sitting between them. The CDR3 contains 15 residues. Germline CDR1 MDHEN, CDR2 SYDVKM. The CDR3 loop reads CASSPPLESSYEQYF. In nucleotides, the CDR3 is TGTGCCAGCAGTCCCCCCCTTGAGAGCTCCTACGAGCAGTACTTC. Based on the CDR3 plus reference TRBV28 and TRBJ2-7, the full variable domain is DVKVTQSSRYLVKRTGEKVFLECVQDMDHENMFWYRQDPGLGLRLIYFSYDVKMKEKGDIPEGYSVSREKKERFSLILESASTNQTSMYLCASSPPLESSYEQYFGPGTRLTVT.

V gene TRBV6-5 combines with J gene TRBJ2-3, with D perhaps assigned TRBD1 or TRBD2 (6 bases each). V lost 6 bases and J lost 4, with 20 bases in between. Per the germline V gene, CDR1 is MNHEY and CDR2 is SVGAGI. This CDR3 contains 16 residues. CDR3 in amino acids: CASRTPQGRGADTQYF. DNA of the CDR3: TGTGCCAGCAGGACGCCTCAGGGGCGGGGAGCAGATACGCAGTATTTT.

This clonotype appeared a single time. The V call is TRBV12-3 or TRBV12-4, the J call TRBJ2-3; TRBD2 agrees at 12 bases. V lost 7 bases, J lost 6 bases, and 11 bases stayed unmatched. This CDR3 has 16 residues. CDR3 DNA: TGTGCCAGCAATCCGCCTAGCGGGAGGGCCTCCGATACGCAGTATTTT. This codes for CASNPPSGRASDTQYF.

This clonotype has only a few counts. The gene calls are TRBV15 and TRBJ2-7; 11 nucleotides align to TRBD2. The V and J ends lost 0 bases and 1 base, in that order; junction bases with no gene match: 11. The CDR3 has 19 residues. Germline CDR1 LNHNV, CDR2 YYDKDF (reference sequence). The CDR3 is CATSRDKLAGGVWSYEQYF. In DNA form, the CDR3 reads TGTGCCACCAGCAGAGATAAGCTAGCGGGAGGAGTTTGGTCCTACGAGCAGTACTTC. The full variable domain, in which reference TRBV15 and TRBJ2-7 provide the parts outside the CDR3, is DAMVIQNPRYQVTQFGKPVTLSCSQTLNHNVMYWYQQKSSQAPKLLFHYYDKDFNNEADTPDNFQSRRPNTSFCFLDIRSPGLGDTAMYLCATSRDKLAGGVWSYEQYFGPGTRLTVT.